This TCR beta chain was retrieved from a study of shared clonotypes between healthy human individuals. The germline V gene encodes CDR1 MNHEY and CDR2 SMNVEV (reference sequence). V lost 5 bases and J lost 4, with 14 bases in between. This CDR3 has 15 amino acids. Using around 180 ng DNA, approximately 27,000 T cell genomes, the sorted-subset replicate PCRs were run. The assay was immunoSEQ multiplex PCR, and TCRdb's table has in-frame clones only and misses some. Altogether around 300,000 clones are present, over 75% being singletons, with the ten largest covering 15% to 20%. Nashville, Tennessee was home to all donors, who were Caucasian adults.

The sequencing sample was made of memory CD8+ T cells sorted from blood. Described subset: CD45RO+ cells pooled with CCR7-negative TemRA cells. This chain links TRBV27 with TRBJ2-2, with a tentative D call TRBD1 (6 bases). This sequence originates from a young man in good health. The CDR3 DNA follows: TGTGCCAGCAGTCCTTCTGACAGGCGCACCGGGGAGCTGTTTTTT. It is translated as CASSPSDRRTGELFF.